This T cell receptor (beta chain) was recovered during a study of blood T cells in healthy people across ages. Overall study results and limits: A strong correlation was seen between TCR beta diversity and naive T cell percentage.

In regard to this clonotype: Its specificity is not known.

A second PCR, run for about 7 to 11 cycles, used a sample-barcoded 5' primer plus a J-beta primer mix. Per sample, CDR3-containing paired-end reads numbered at least 2.5 million. TCRdb processed the 5' RACE reads anew with MiXCR; each CDR3 protein has one entry. The data contain about 780,000 distinct CDR3 sequences, approximately 59% of them singletons. Germline loops: CDR1 DFQATT, CDR2 SNEGSKA (reference sequence). V lost 0 bases to trimming and J lost 6 bases; unmatched junction nucleotides: 9. The CDR3 spans 15 residues. This clonotype originated in a man younger than 45 in good health. The material sequenced was blood. J is TRBJ2-3 and V is TRBV20-1; 7 bases line up with TRBD2. This CDR3 is CSARDQGGIVDTQYF. CDR3 in DNA: TGCAGTGCTAGAGATCAGGGAGGGATTGTGGATACGCAGTATTTT.